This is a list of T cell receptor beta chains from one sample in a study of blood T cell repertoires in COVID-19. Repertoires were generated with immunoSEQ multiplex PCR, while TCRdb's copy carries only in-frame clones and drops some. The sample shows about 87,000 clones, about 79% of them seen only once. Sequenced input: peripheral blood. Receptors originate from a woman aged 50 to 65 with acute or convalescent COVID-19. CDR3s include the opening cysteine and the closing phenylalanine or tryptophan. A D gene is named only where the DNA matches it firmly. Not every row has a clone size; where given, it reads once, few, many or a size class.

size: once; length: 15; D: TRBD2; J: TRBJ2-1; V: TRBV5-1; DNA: TGCGCCAGCAGCTTACTAGCGGGGGTCTACAATGAGCAGTTCTTC; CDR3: CASSLLAGVYNEQFF
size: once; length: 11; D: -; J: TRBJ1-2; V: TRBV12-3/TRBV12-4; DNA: TGTGCCAGCAGTTCGACTTATGGCTACACCTTC; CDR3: CASSSTYGYTF
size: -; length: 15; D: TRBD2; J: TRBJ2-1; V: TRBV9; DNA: TGTGCCAGCAGCCCGGGGGACTATGACTACAATGAGCAGTTCTTC; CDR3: CASSPGDYDYNEQFF
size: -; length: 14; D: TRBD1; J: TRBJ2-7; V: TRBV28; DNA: TGTGCCAGCACCGGGCCGGACAGGGCCAACGAGCAGTACTTC; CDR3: CASTGPDRANEQYF
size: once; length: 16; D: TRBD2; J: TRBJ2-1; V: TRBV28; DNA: TGTGCCAGCAGTCCGGTAGCGGGGGCGTCATACAATGAGCAGTTCTTC; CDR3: CASSPVAGASYNEQFF
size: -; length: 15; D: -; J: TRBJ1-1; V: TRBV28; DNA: TGTGCCAGCGCCAGCTTATTAGACGGGTTCTCTGAAGCTTTCTTT; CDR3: CASASLLDGFSEAFF
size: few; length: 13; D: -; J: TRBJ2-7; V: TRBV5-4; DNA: TGTGCCAGCAGCCCGGGTCTTCTACGGGAGCAGTACTTC; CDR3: CASSPGLLREQYF
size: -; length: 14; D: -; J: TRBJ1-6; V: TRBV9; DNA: TGTGCCAGCAGCGTAGGAGAGTATAATTCACCCCTCCACTTT; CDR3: CASSVGEYNSPLHF
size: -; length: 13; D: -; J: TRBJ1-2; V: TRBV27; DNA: TGTGCCAGCAGTTCGGGATACGGATTTGGCTACACCTTC; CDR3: CASSSGYGFGYTF
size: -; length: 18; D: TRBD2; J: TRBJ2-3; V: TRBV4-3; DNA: TGCGCCAGCAGCCAAGATCGGCAGCGGGGGGGCGGGGTAGATACGCAGTATTTT; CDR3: CASSQDRQRGGGVDTQYF
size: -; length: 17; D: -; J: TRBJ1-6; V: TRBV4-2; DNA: TGTGCCAGCAGCCACGACCAGGGGTCCTCCGGTAATTCACCCCTCCACTTT; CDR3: CASSHDQGSSGNSPLHF
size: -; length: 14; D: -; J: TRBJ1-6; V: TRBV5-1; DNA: TGCGCCAGCAGCTTGGAGGGGGGGAATTCACCCCTCCACTTT; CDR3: CASSLEGGNSPLHF
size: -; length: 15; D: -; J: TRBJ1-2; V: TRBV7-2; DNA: TGTGCCAGCAGCACCGGGGGGCAGGGTTTATATGGCTACACCTTC; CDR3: CASSTGGQGLYGYTF
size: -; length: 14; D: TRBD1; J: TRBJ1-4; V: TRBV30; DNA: TGTGCCTACCACGACAGGGCGGGTAATGAAAAACTGTTTTTT; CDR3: CAYHDRAGNEKLFF
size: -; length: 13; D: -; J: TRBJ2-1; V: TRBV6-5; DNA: TGTGCCAGCAGTTTAGCCGTGGTCGATGAGCAGTTCTTC; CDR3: CASSLAVVDEQFF
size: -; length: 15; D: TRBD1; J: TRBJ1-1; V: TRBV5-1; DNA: TGCGCCAGCAGTCTACAGGGGGCTAAGAGCACTGAAGCTTTCTTT; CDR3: CASSLQGAKSTEAFF
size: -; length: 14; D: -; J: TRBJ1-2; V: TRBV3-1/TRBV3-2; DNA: TGTGCCAGCAGACACATAACAGATCCCTATGGCTACACCTTC; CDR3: CASRHITDPYGYTF
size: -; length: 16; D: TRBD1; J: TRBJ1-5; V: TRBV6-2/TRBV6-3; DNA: TGTGCCAGCAGCGGGGACAGGGGGCGAGTTCTTCAGCCCCAGCATTTT; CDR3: CASSGDRGRVLQPQHF
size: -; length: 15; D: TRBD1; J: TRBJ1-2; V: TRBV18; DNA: TGTGCCAGCTCACCTCCTGGGACAGGAGGGCGAATTGACACCTTC; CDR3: CASSPPGTGGRIDTF
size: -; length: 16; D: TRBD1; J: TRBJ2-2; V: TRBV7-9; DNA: TGTGCCAGCAGCCCGTCGGGACAGGGGGCATGGGGGGAGCTGTTTTTT; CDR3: CASSPSGQGAWGELFF
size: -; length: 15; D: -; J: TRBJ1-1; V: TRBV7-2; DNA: TGTGCCAGCAGCTTATTGCAGTTCATGAACACTGAAGCTTTCTTT; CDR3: CASSLLQFMNTEAFF
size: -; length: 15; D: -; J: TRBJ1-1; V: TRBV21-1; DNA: TGTGCCAGCAGCGCCCCCTACCGGGTGGACACTGAAGCTTTCTTT; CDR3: CASSAPYRVDTEAFF
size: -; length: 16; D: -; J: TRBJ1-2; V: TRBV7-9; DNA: TGTGCCAGCAGCCTCGGTGTAGGGGGAAGAATCTATGGCTACACCTTC; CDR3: CASSLGVGGRIYGYTF
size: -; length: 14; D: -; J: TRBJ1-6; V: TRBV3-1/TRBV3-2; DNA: TGTGCCAGCAGCCAAGAGGCGGGTTTGACACCCCTCCACTTT; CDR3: CASSQEAGLTPLHF
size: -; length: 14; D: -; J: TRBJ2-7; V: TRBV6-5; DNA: TGTGCCAGCAGTTACTCGCAGGGCTCCTACGAGCAGTACTTC; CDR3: CASSYSQGSYEQYF
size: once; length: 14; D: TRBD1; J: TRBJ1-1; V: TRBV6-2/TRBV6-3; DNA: TGTGCCAGCAGTCGGGACAGGGGGTCCTATGAAGCTTTCTTT; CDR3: CASSRDRGSYEAFF
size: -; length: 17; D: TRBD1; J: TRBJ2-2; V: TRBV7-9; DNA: TGTGCCAGCAGCTCTGGGACAGGGAATATCAACACCGGGGAGCTGTTTTTT; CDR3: CASSSGTGNINTGELFF
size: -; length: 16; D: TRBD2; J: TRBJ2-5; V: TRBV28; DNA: TGTGCCAGCAGTTCCCCTAGCGGGGGGGCAGGAGAGACCCAGTACTTC; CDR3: CASSSPSGGAGETQYF
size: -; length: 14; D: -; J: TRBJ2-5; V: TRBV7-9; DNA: TGTGCCAGCAGCTTAGCAGGGGGCCAAGAGACCCAGTACTTC; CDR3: CASSLAGGQETQYF
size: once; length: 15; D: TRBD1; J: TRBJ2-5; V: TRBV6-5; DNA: TGTGCCAGCAGGAGCGGGACAGGGAGGTCGGAGACCCAGTACTTC; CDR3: CASRSGTGRSETQYF
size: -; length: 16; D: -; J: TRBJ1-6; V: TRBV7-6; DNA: TGTGCCAGCAGCCCCCGCCCAGGCAAAGTTAATTCACCCCTCCACTTT; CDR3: CASSPRPGKVNSPLHF
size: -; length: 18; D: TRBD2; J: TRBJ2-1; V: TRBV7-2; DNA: TGTGCCAGCAGCTCGACGGCCCTGGGACTAGCGGCTTACAATGAGCAGTTCTTC; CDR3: CASSSTALGLAAYNEQFF
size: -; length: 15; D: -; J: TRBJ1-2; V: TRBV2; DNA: TGTGCCAGCACTAAGGGGGACACAGCTAACTATGGCTACACCTTC; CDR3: CASTKGDTANYGYTF
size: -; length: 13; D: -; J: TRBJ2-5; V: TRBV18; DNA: TGTGCCAGCTCCCCAGGAGTCCAAGAGACCCAGTACTTC; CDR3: CASSPGVQETQYF
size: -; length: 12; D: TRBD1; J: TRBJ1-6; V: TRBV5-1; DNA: TGCGCCAGCAGCTTGGAGGGGGCGGCCCTCCACTTT; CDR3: CASSLEGAALHF
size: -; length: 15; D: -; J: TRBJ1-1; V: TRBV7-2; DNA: TGTGCCAGCAGCTTAGCGCCAGGGATGAACACTGAAGCTTTCTTT; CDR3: CASSLAPGMNTEAFF
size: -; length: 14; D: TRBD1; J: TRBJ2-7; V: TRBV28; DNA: TGTGCCGCCGGGACAGGGGTCGGGGGCTACGAGCAGTACTTC; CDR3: CAAGTGVGGYEQYF
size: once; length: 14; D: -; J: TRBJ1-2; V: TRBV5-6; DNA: TGTGCCAGCAGCTGGTATCAGGGTCCGAAGTATTCCACCTTC; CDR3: CASSWYQGPKYSTF
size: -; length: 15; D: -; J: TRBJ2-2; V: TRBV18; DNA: TGTGCCAGCCATCAGCCGTCTAGTTGGACCGGGGAGCTGTTTTTT; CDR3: CASHQPSSWTGELFF
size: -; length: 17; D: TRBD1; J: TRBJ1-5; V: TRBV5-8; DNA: TGTGCCAGCAGCTTTCGGACAGGGGGAGTGGGAGATCAGCCCCAGCATTTT; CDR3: CASSFRTGGVGDQPQHF
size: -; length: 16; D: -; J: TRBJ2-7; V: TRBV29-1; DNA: TGCAGCGTTGAAGGGGGCTCCCGGACGGGCAACTACGAGCAGTACTTC; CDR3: CSVEGGSRTGNYEQYF
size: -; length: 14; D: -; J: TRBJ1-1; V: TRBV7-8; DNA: TGTGCCAGCAGCTTAAACAGGGCGAACACTGAAGCTTTCTTT; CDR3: CASSLNRANTEAFF
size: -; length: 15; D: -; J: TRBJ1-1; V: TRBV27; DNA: TGTGCCAGCAGTTTACAAGTAGGGGAGGACACTGAAGCTTTCTTT; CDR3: CASSLQVGEDTEAFF
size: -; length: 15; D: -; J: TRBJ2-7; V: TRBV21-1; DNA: TGTGCCAGCAGCCCCCCGGAGGGGGCGCCTTACGAGCAGTACTTC; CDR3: CASSPPEGAPYEQYF
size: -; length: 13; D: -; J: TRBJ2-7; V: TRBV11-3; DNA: TGTGCCAGCAGCTTACTCCAGGGTGGGGAGCAGTACTTC; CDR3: CASSLLQGGEQYF
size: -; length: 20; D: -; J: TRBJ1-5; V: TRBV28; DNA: TGTGCCAGCAGTTTCATCCTTCACTCAGGGATAATTGAGAGCAATCAGCCCCAGCATTTT; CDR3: CASSFILHSGIIESNQPQHF
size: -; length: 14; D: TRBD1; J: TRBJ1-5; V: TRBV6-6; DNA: TGTGCCAGCAGCCCTGGACAGGGCGGTCAGCCCCAGCATTTT; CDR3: CASSPGQGGQPQHF
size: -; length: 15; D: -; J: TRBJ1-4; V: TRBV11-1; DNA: TGTGCCAGCAGCCTCAACCCGGGGTTTAATGAAAAACTGTTTTTT; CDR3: CASSLNPGFNEKLFF
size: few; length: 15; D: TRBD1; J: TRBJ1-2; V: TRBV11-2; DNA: TGTGCCAGCAGCTCCCCGCCGACAGGGGAGGTTGGCTACACCTTC; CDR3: CASSSPPTGEVGYTF
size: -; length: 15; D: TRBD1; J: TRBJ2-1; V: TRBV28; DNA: TGTGCCAGCAGCCTACCGGGACAGGATGCAAATGAGCAGTTCTTC; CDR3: CASSLPGQDANEQFF
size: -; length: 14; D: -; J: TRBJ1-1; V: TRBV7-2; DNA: TGTGCCAGCAGCTTGTCACAGAGGAACACTGAAGCTTTCTTT; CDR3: CASSLSQRNTEAFF
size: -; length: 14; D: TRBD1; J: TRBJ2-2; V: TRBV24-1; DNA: TGTGCCACCCGAGGGACAGGGGGCACCGGGGAGCTGTTTTTT; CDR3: CATRGTGGTGELFF
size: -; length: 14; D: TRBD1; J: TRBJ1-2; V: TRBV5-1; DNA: TGCGCCAGCAGCTTGAGGACAGGGGACTATGGCTACACCTTC; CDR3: CASSLRTGDYGYTF